This is a list of T cell receptor beta chains from one sample in a study of beta chain features in type 1 diabetes. Generated by immunoSEQ multiplex PCR, the TCRdb table keeps only in-frame clones and is missing some. The table has about 170,000 clones, approximately 8.1% seen once. The sequenced sample consisted of central memory CD4+ T cells from blood. The receptors come from a man in his late teens or twenties with type 1 diabetes. Both conserved end residues are trimmed from each CDR3. Fields, in order: J gene, CDR3 length, V gene, CDR3 protein.

j_gene: TRBJ1-1
len: 11
v_gene: TRBV19
CDR3aa: ASSGQVNTEAF

j_gene: TRBJ2-5
len: 12
v_gene: TRBV27
CDR3aa: ASSRDRAQETQY

j_gene: TRBJ1-2
len: 10
v_gene: TRBV4-3
CDR3aa: ASSQIGGGYT

j_gene: TRBJ2-7
len: 13
v_gene: TRBV5-6
CDR3aa: ASTGSGSLNYEQY

j_gene: TRBJ1-3
len: 12
v_gene: TRBV9
CDR3aa: ASSKGQSGNTIY

j_gene: TRBJ2-7
len: 12
v_gene: TRBV10-3
CDR3aa: AISEGQGAHEQY

j_gene: TRBJ2-3
len: 13
v_gene: TRBV9
CDR3aa: ASSVGLVSTDTQY

j_gene: TRBJ2-1
len: 12
v_gene: TRBV29-1
CDR3aa: SVGHSGSYNEQF

j_gene: TRBJ2-5
len: 13
v_gene: TRBV7-9
CDR3aa: ASSLGGSSRETQY

j_gene: TRBJ1-1
len: 11
v_gene: TRBV28
CDR3aa: ATVTGLGSEAF

j_gene: TRBJ2-3
len: 14
v_gene: TRBV11-2
CDR3aa: ASSRWTSGNADTQY

j_gene: TRBJ2-3
len: 13
v_gene: TRBV6-5
CDR3aa: ASNDLQGGTDTQY

j_gene: TRBJ2-4
len: 12
v_gene: TRBV4-2
CDR3aa: ASSQEEAKNIQY

j_gene: TRBJ2-7
len: 13
v_gene: TRBV28
CDR3aa: ASRTPSGGLDEQY

j_gene: TRBJ1-6
len: 12
v_gene: TRBV27
CDR3aa: ASSRQGVGSPLH

j_gene: TRBJ2-1
len: 13
v_gene: TRBV4-3
CDR3aa: ASSQGPGRGNEQF

j_gene: TRBJ2-1
len: 14
v_gene: TRBV28
CDR3aa: ASSILLGLATDEQF

j_gene: TRBJ2-7
len: 11
v_gene: TRBV28
CDR3aa: ASSSGGSYEQY

j_gene: TRBJ2-1
len: 11
v_gene: TRBV7-2
CDR3aa: ASSLVAYNEQF

j_gene: TRBJ2-7
len: 12
v_gene: TRBV30
CDR3aa: AWSPRGPSYEQY

j_gene: TRBJ1-2
len: 13
v_gene: TRBV7-2
CDR3aa: ASSSLSRTGSMGT

j_gene: TRBJ2-1
len: 16
v_gene: TRBV9
CDR3aa: ASSKAPLTSGGYNEQF

j_gene: TRBJ2-1
len: 15
v_gene: TRBV18
CDR3aa: ASSPRWASGSYNEQF

j_gene: TRBJ1-2
len: 11
v_gene: TRBV29-1
CDR3aa: SVEWWRQYGYT

j_gene: TRBJ2-5
len: 15
v_gene: TRBV10-3
CDR3aa: AISETPRGASQETQY

j_gene: TRBJ1-4
len: 12
v_gene: TRBV30
CDR3aa: AWSVRRGDEKLF

j_gene: TRBJ2-5
len: 11
v_gene: TRBV30
CDR3aa: AWSWDSQETQY

j_gene: TRBJ2-3
len: 13
v_gene: TRBV5-1
CDR3aa: ASSYGGTHTDTQY

j_gene: TRBJ1-2
len: 8
v_gene: TRBV29-1
CDR3aa: SVEGQGNY

j_gene: TRBJ1-4
len: 11
v_gene: TRBV30
CDR3aa: AWRAVLNEKLF

j_gene: TRBJ2-7
len: 11
v_gene: TRBV2
CDR3aa: ASSAGTAYEQY

j_gene: TRBJ2-3
len: 13
v_gene: TRBV11-2
CDR3aa: ASSLRREVINTQY

j_gene: TRBJ2-7
len: 14
v_gene: TRBV2
CDR3aa: ASSESGGQGFYEQY

j_gene: TRBJ2-7
len: 12
v_gene: TRBV4-1
CDR3aa: ASSPTGVTYEQY

j_gene: TRBJ1-6
len: 14
v_gene: TRBV10-3
CDR3aa: AISEPQGASNSPLH

j_gene: TRBJ2-3
len: 15
v_gene: TRBV21-1
CDR3aa: ASSKALAGARADTQY

j_gene: TRBJ2-2
len: 12
v_gene: TRBV11-2
CDR3aa: ASSLNSFTGELF

j_gene: TRBJ2-2
len: 13
v_gene: TRBV28
CDR3aa: ASRRASVYTGELF

j_gene: TRBJ2-7
len: 13
v_gene: TRBV5-1
CDR3aa: ANPPPGQDRNEQY

j_gene: TRBJ1-5
len: 11
v_gene: TRBV10-3
CDR3aa: AISERDNQPQH

j_gene: TRBJ2-7
len: 9
v_gene: TRBV2
CDR3aa: ASSEQYEQY